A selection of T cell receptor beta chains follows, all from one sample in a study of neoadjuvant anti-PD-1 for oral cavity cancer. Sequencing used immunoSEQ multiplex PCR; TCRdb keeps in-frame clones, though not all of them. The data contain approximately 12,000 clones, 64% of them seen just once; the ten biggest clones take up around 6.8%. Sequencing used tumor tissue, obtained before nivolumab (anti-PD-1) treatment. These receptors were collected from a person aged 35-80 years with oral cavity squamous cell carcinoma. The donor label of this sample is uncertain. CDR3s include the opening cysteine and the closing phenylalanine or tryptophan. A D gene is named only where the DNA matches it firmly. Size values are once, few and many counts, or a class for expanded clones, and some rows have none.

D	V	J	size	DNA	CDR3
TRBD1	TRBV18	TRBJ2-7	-	TGTGCCAGCTCGGGACAGGGTGGAAACGAGCAGTACTTC	CASSGQGGNEQYF
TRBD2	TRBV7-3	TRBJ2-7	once	TGTGCCAGCAGCCCCTACGGGACTAGCAACGAGCAGTACTTC	CASSPYGTSNEQYF
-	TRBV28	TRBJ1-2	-	TGTGCCAGCATTCAGGGATATGGCTACACCTTC	CASIQGYGYTF
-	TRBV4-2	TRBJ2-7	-	TGTGCCAGCAGCCAAGATGAGGAGGGCAGATACGAGCAGTACTTC	CASSQDEEGRYEQYF
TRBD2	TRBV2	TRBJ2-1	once	TGTGCCAGCAGTTTAAGCGGGGGCCTTTTCAATGAGCAGTTCTTC	CASSLSGGLFNEQFF
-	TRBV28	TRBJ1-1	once	TGTGCCAGCAGTTTAGGCGGGAAAGGTACTGAAGCTTTCTTT	CASSLGGKGTEAFF
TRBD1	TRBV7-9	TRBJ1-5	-	TGTGCCAGCAGCCATCGACAGGGGAAGGAGTTTGGTGGCAATCAGCCCCAGCATTTT	CASSHRQGKEFGGNQPQHF
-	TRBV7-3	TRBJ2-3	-	TGTGCCAGCAGTCAAAGACCGGGAGATACGCAGTATTTT	CASSQRPGDTQYF
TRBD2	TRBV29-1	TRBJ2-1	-	TGCAGCGTTGAACGGCTAGCGGGAGGCGATGAGCAGTTCTTC	CSVERLAGGDEQFF
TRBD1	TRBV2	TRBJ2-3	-	TGTGCCAGCAGAGCGGACAGGGGTCCAGATACGCAGTATTTT	CASRADRGPDTQYF
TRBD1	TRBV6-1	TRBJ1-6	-	TGTGCCAGCAGTGTCGACAGGGGGAATTCACCCCTCCACTTT	CASSVDRGNSPLHF
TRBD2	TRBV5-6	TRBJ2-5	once	TGTGCCAGCAGCTTGCTCTCGGCTAGCGGGAGACATAAAGAGACCCAGTACTTC	CASSLLSASGRHKETQYF
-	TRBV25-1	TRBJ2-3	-	TGTGCCAGCTCTACCGCGTGGGGCACGCAGTATTTT	CASSTAWGTQYF
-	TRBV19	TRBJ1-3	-	TGTGCCAGTAGTATTGCGGGGAATGGAAACACCATATATTTT	CASSIAGNGNTIYF
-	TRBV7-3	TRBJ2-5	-	TGTGCCAGCAGCCCCAGCGGGCTACCTCAAGAGACCCAGTACTTC	CASSPSGLPQETQYF
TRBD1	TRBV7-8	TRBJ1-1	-	TGTGCCAGCAGCTCCGACAGGGGGCGAGGAGCTTTCTTT	CASSSDRGRGAFF
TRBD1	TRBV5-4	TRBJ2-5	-	TGTGCCAGCAGCGGATCCGGGACAGTGATACAAGAGACCCAGTACTTC	CASSGSGTVIQETQYF
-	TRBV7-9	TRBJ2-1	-	TGTGCCAGCAGCTTAGGTCCGGGTGCGGATGAGCAGTTCTTC	CASSLGPGADEQFF
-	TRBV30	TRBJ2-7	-	TGTGCCTGGAAGAGGGGGACCGACTCCTACGAGCAGTACTTC	CAWKRGTDSYEQYF
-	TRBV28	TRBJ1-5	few	TGTGCCAGCAGAAGGGCAAGCAAGCCCCAGCATTTT	CASRRASKPQHF
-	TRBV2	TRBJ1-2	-	TGTGCCAGCAGAGCCCAAAGGGGAAACTATGGCTACACCTTC	CASRAQRGNYGYTF
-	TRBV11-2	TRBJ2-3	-	TGTGCCAGCAGCTTAAACGGGGCCGTAGATACGCAGTATTTT	CASSLNGAVDTQYF
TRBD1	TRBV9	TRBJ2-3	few	TGTGCCAGCAGCTCCCGGACAGGGACAGATACGCAGTATTTT	CASSSRTGTDTQYF
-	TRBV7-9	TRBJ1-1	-	TGTGCCAGCAGCCGCGGCATGGCACTAGGGTTTACTGAAGCTTTCTTT	CASSRGMALGFTEAFF
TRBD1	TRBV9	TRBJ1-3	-	TGTGCCAGCAGCCCATCCTCGACAGGGCCAAACACCATATATTTT	CASSPSSTGPNTIYF
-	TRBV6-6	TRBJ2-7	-	TGTGCCAGCAGGTTCGGAACAGGGAACGAGCAGTACTTC	CASRFGTGNEQYF
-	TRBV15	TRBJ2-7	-	TGTGCCACCAGCAGAGATCTCCCCAGCGAGCAGTACTTC	CATSRDLPSEQYF
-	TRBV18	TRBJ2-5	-	TGTGCCAGCTCACTGGAAGAGACCCAGTACTTC	CASSLEETQYF
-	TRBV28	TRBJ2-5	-	TGTGCCAGCAGTTTATCGGGGTGGAATGGGGTTGAGACCCAGTACTTC	CASSLSGWNGVETQYF
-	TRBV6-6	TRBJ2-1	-	TGTGCCGCCGGAACAGGTCAGTCCTACAATGAGCAGTTCTTC	CAAGTGQSYNEQFF
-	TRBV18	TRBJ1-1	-	TGTGCCAGCTCACCACCCTCATTGACGGTGAACACTGAAGCTTTCTTT	CASSPPSLTVNTEAFF
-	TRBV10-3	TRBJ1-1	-	TGTGCCATCAGTGAGCGGGGGTTGGTTGAAGCTTTCTTT	CAISERGLVEAFF
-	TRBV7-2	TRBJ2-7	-	TGTGCCAGCAGCTCCCCCGATTCCGGTTACGAGCAGTACTTC	CASSSPDSGYEQYF
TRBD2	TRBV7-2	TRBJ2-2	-	TGTGCCAGCAGCGTACTAGCGGGAACCGGGGAGCTGTTTTTT	CASSVLAGTGELFF
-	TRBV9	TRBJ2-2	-	TGTGCCAGCAGCGTCCAGGCCGCGAACACCGGGGAGCTGTTTTTT	CASSVQAANTGELFF
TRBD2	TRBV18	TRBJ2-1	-	TGTGCCAGCTCACCTCGGGGACTAGGTGGCGATGAGCAGTTCTTC	CASSPRGLGGDEQFF
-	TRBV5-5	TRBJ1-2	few	TGTGCCAGCGCCCGGCGGCAGGGCTATGGCTACACCTTC	CASARRQGYGYTF
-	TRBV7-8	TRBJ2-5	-	TGTGCCAGCAGCTTAAATCGGGGGCCCCAAGAGACCCAGTACTTC	CASSLNRGPQETQYF
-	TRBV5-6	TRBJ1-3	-	TGTGCCAGCAGCTTTAGTGGCACCAGAAACACCATATATTTT	CASSFSGTRNTIYF
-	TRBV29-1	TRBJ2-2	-	TGCAGCGTCATTCGGAGCGGGGAGCTGTTTTTT	CSVIRSGELFF
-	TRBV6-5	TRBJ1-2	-	TGTGCCAGCAGTTCCAACAGGGCGTTAGGCTACACCTTC	CASSSNRALGYTF
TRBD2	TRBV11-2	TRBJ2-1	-	TGTGCCAGCAGCCCAATAGCGGGGGGGCACAATGAGCAGTTCTTC	CASSPIAGGHNEQFF
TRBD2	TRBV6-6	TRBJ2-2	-	TGTGCCAGCAGTGGCGGGGGAAACACCGGGGAGCTGTTTTTT	CASSGGGNTGELFF
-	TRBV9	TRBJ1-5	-	TGTGCCAGCAGCGTAGGGACCAATCAGCCCCAGCATTTT	CASSVGTNQPQHF
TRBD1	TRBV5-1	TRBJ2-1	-	TGCGCCAGCAGCTTGGCCGGAAAGCAGGGGGCTAACAATGAGCAGTTCTTC	CASSLAGKQGANNEQFF